This T cell receptor beta chain was identified during a study of CD8+ T cells in alopecia areata. The treatment denotes: oral pan-JAK inhibitor, 5-10 mg twice daily. The CDR3 extends over 15 amino acids. Looked up from germline, CDR1 is PRHDT and CDR2 is FYEKMQ (reference sequence). J lost 2 bases, V lost 5 bases, and 4 bases had no gene match. Study-wide points: Clonality was higher in lesional than normal scalp, especially in alopecia totalis/universalis.

The authors extracted RNA and reverse transcribed it into cDNA as the sequencing template. Using immunoSEQ multiplex PCR, the repertoire was profiled, and TCRdb retains in-frame clones only, with some absent. The table lists about 250,000 clones, about three fifths of them singletons. A remark on this clone: Its antigen is currently unknown.

The chain links TRBV13 to TRBJ2-3; 10 bases align to TRBD1. This receptor was identified in a human donor with alopecia areata. Sequencing was performed on CD4+ T cells sorted from blood, taken around week 54, from a patient treated with tofacitinib. The CDR3 loop is CASSPDRGPTDTQYF. For the CDR3, the DNA is TGTGCCAGCAGCCCCGACAGGGGGCCCACAGATACGCAGTATTTT.